A selection of T cell receptor beta chains follows, all from one sample in a study of T cell responses to AZD1222 COVID-19 vaccine. Sequencing was performed with immunoSEQ multiplex PCR; in TCRdb, only in-frame clones are kept and a portion is missing. The sample records tens of thousands of clones, 70% to 90% being singletons. The specimen comprised peripheral blood, sampled 28 days after the second AZD1222 dose. The receptor set was obtained from an adult who received the AZD1222 COVID-19 vaccine. CDR3s include the opening cysteine and the closing phenylalanine or tryptophan. The D gene is left open where the match is weak. Size is omitted from some rows. Given values are once, few, many or a class for expanded clones.

D gene	V gene	J gene	clone size	CDR3 DNA	CDR3 protein
.	TRBV5-1	TRBJ2-6	.	TGCGCCAGCAGTAGGGTGATCTCTGGGGCCAACGTCCTGACTTTC	CASSRVISGANVLTF
.	TRBV19	TRBJ1-1	.	TGTGCCAGTAGTATACTCTATGCAGGAGCTGAAGCTTTCTTT	CASSILYAGAEAFF
.	TRBV7-2	TRBJ2-1	.	TGTGCCAGCAGCTTAGCCGCAGGTTGGGAGCAGTTCTTC	CASSLAAGWEQFF
.	TRBV5-4	TRBJ2-5	.	TGTGCCAGCAGCTTGTTCAGCCAAGAGACCCAGTACTTC	CASSLFSQETQYF
TRBD1	TRBV6-6	TRBJ2-7	.	TGTGCCAGCAGTTACTCGGAGACAGGGGTTGGCGAGCAGTACTTC	CASSYSETGVGEQYF
.	TRBV18	TRBJ2-1	.	TGTGCCAGCTCACCACTGACGGGACCGATCTCCTACAATGAGCAGTTCTTC	CASSPLTGPISYNEQFF
.	TRBV18	TRBJ2-5	.	TGTGCCAGCTCACCAGGGGTGGAGACCCAGTACTTC	CASSPGVETQYF
.	TRBV27	TRBJ1-3	.	TGTGCCAGACTAGGGCCAGGGCCCTCTGGAAACACCATATATTTT	CARLGPGPSGNTIYF
.	TRBV27	TRBJ1-6	.	TGTGCCAGCAGTTTCGCTTTCCCGGTACGGGGTAATTCACCCCTCCACTTT	CASSFAFPVRGNSPLHF
TRBD2	TRBV28	TRBJ2-1	.	TGTGCCAGCAGGATCACTAGCGGGGGGGCCTACAATGAGCAGTTCTTC	CASRITSGGAYNEQFF
TRBD1	TRBV10-3	TRBJ1-5	once	TGTGCCACCTGGGACAGCTTCTATAGCAATCAGCCCCAGCATTTT	CATWDSFYSNQPQHF
.	TRBV7-8	TRBJ2-7	.	TGTGCCAGCAGCCCCCCGGACGGTTCCTACGAGCAGTACTTC	CASSPPDGSYEQYF
.	TRBV13	TRBJ1-2	.	TGTGCCAGCAGCGTCCGTGGGAACTATGGCTACACCTTC	CASSVRGNYGYTF
.	TRBV4-1	TRBJ1-5	.	TGCGCCAGCAGCCGCGGGCCTCCCAGGGCCCTACACCAGCCCCAGCATTTT	CASSRGPPRALHQPQHF
.	TRBV6-6	TRBJ1-6	.	TGTGCCAGCAGTTACTCGGTGGAAGGGGTCAATTCACCCCTCCACTTT	CASSYSVEGVNSPLHF
TRBD1	TRBV5-1	TRBJ2-1	.	TGCGCCAGCAGCTTGACGTTGGGGACAGCGCCCAATGAGCAGTTCTTC	CASSLTLGTAPNEQFF
TRBD2	TRBV3-1/TRBV3-2	TRBJ2-7	.	TGTGCCAGCAGCCACGGGGGGGGACTAATCTACGAGCAGTACTTC	CASSHGGGLIYEQYF
.	TRBV30	TRBJ1-2	.	TGTGCCTGGACCCTGTGGACAACCTGGAGTGGCTACACCTTC	CAWTLWTTWSGYTF
TRBD1	TRBV2	TRBJ1-2	once	TGTGCCAGCAGTGAAGCAGGGGGCGTTGGCTACACCTTC	CASSEAGGVGYTF